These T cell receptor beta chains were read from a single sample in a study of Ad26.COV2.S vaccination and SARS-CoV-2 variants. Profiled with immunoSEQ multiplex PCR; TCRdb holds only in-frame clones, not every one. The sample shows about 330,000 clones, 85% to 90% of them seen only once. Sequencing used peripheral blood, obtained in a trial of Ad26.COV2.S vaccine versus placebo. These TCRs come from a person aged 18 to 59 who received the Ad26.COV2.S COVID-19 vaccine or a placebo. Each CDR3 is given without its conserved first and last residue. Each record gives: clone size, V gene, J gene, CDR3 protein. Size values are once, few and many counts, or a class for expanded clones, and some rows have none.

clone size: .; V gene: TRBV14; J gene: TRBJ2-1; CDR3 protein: ASSQNPTSGRARIYNEQF
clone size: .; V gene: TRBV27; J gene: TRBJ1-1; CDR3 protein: ASSLTGLGTEAF
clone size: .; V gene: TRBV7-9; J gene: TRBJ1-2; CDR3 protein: ASSLVRNYGYT
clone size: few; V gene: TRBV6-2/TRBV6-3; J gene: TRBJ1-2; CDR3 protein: ASSLQGRYGYT
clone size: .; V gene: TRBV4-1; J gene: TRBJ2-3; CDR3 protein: ASSQKGGPDTQY
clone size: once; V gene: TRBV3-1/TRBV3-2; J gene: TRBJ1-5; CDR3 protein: ASSPGNSNQPQH
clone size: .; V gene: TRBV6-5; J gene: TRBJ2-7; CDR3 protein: ASSLAGVTYEQY
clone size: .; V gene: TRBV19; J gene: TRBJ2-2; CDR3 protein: ASSTGGELF
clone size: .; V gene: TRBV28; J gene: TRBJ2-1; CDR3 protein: ASRGGTSPHEQF
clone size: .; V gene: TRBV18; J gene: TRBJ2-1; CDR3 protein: ASSPRGLRALDEQF
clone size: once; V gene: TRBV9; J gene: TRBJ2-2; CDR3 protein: ASSVEGGELF
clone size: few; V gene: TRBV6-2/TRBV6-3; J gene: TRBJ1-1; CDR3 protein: ASSSSTGLNTEAF
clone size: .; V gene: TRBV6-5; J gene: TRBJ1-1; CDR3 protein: ASKNPREPNTEAF